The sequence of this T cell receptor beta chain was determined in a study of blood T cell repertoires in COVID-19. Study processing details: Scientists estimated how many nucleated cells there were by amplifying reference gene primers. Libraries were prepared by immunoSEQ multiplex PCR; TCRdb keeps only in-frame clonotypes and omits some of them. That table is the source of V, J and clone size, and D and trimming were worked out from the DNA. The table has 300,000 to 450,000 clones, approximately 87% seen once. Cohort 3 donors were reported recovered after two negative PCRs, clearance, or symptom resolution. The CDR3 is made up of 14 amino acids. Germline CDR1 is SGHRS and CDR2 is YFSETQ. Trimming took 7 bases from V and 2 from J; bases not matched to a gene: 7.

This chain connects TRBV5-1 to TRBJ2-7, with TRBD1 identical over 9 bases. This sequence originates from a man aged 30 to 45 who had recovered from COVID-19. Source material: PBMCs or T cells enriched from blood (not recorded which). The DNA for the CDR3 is TGCGCCAGCTATCCGGGACAGGGTGCCTACGAGCAGTACTTC. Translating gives CASYPGQGAYEQYF.